This T cell receptor beta chain was obtained from a study of CD4 T cells in relation to SARS-CoV-2 and coronaviruses. The overall study: After around 10 days of antigen culture, PBMC TCR beta CDR3s were sequenced.

A note on this clone: Its target is not known.

The assay was immunoSEQ multiplex PCR, and TCRdb's table has in-frame clones only and misses some. The table shows about 15,000 clones, with roughly 78% occurring only once. Before the COVID-19 pandemic, during about 2011-2019, CD4+ T cells were taken from unexposed donors. The cells were cultured for about ten days before CD4+ T cells were isolated. The TCR originated in a human donor in good health. Sequencing was carried out using CD4+ T cells from PBMCs, cultured in vitro.

CDR3 loop: CSVRDRGTDTQYF. The CDR3 DNA follows: TGCAGCGTGCGGGACAGGGGCACAGATACGCAGTATTTT. V usage is TRBV29-1 and J usage is TRBJ2-3; 9 bases align to TRBD1. The CDR3 spans 13 residues. With 6 bases clipped from V and 1 base from J, the junction kept 2 bases outside the gene matches. The germline gives CDR1 SQVTM, CDR2 ANQGSEA.